This T cell receptor (beta chain) originates from a study of CD8+ T cells in alopecia areata. Study-wide context: Treated patients swallowed 5 to 10 mg of oral tofacitinib twice daily. Study results and caveats: Possibly because of HLA-related factors, TCR sharing was less clear across patients than in mice. Among the 100 top clones, expanded CD8+ clones, like scalp clonality, were significantly decreased by tofacitinib.

Following extraction, RNA underwent reverse transcription to cDNA, which served as the sequencing template. Sequenced by immunoSEQ multiplex PCR; TCRdb stores in-frame clones only, minus some. The table lists some 210,000 clones, over 60% of them singletons. Turning to this clone: Its antigen remains unknown.

This CDR3 is 14 amino acids long. V lost 5 bases to trimming and J lost 6 bases; unmatched junction nucleotides: 7. Per the germline V gene, CDR1 is MDHEN and CDR2 is SYDVKM. Treatment in this sample: oral pan-JAK inhibitor, 5-10 mg twice daily. Those with alopecia areata gave lesional scalp punch biopsies and peripheral blood. This clonotype originated in a human donor with alopecia areata. The chain links TRBV28 to TRBJ2-7; 10 bases agree with TRBD1. This specimen consisted of CD4+ T cells sorted from blood, obtained at week 44, from a patient treated with tofacitinib. CDR3 amino acids: CASSQGQGLGEQYF. Here the CDR3 DNA reads TGTGCCAGCAGTCAGGGACAGGGGTTGGGCGAGCAGTACTTC.